These 16 T cell receptor beta chains came from one sample sequenced in a study of tumor and adjacent non-tumor tissue in lung cancer. The library came from three nested PCR rounds adapted from ARM-PCR protocols. TCRdb re-called the multiplex PCR reads through MiXCR, storing one row per CDR3 protein. Of approximately 100,000 distinct CDR3 sequences listed, about 62% are singletons. RNA was extracted from bulk tissue without any cell sorting. More than 3 cm separated this lung sample from the edge of the tumor. Sequenced sample: distant non-tumor lung tissue. These TCRs come from a young man with non-small cell lung cancer.

In the case of this clonotype: This sequence may be a read error, since a much larger clone differs from it by one base. This chain joins TRBV30 and TRBJ2-5; tentative D call: TRBD1 (6 bases). The CDR3 is made up of 13 amino acids. The germline gives CDR1 GTSNPN, CDR2 SVGIG (reference sequence). This CDR3 reads CAWSRDIQESQYF. CDR3 in DNA: TGTGCCTGGAGTCGGGACATCCAAGAGAGCCAGTACTTC.

This rearrangement joins TRBV6-2 or TRBV6-3 to TRBJ2-2; D is uncertain. Germline-derived CDR1 and CDR2 are MNHEY and SVGEGT. V lost 4 bases and J lost 3, with 12 bases in between. This CDR3 has 15 residues. CDR3 region: CASSSNGRDTGELFF. The CDR3 DNA follows: TGTGCCAGCAGTTCTAACGGTAGGGACACCGGGGAGCTGTTTTTT.

In regard to this clonotype: This is likely a read error, given that the CDR3 carries no conserved phenylalanine or tryptophan at its end. The chain carries TRBV12-3 or TRBV12-4 and TRBJ2-3; D is perhaps TRBD1 (6 bases). This CDR3 has 15 amino acids. The CDR3 protein is CASSSPGQRTETQYY. DNA for the CDR3: TGTGCCAGCAGTTCACCGGGTCAGCGGACAGAGACGCAGTATTAT.

Comment on this clonotype: A read error may produce the germline difference seen at one junction end. The chain has TRBV11-2 and TRBJ2-1, with D uncertain. This CDR3 has 12 residues. Germline V gene lookup returns CDR1 SGHAT and CDR2 FQNNGV. The DNA for the CDR3 is TGCGCCAGCAGATTTCGGCCGGACGAGCAGTTCTTC. It specifies CASRFRPDEQFF.

As to this clonotype: One end of the junction fails to match germline, which may point to a read error. This rearrangement joins TRBV4-2 to TRBJ1-5; D gene ambiguous. Germline CDR1 and CDR2: LGHNA and YNFKEQ. The CDR3 is 15 residues long. CDR3 sequence reads: CASRPTPFSNQRQHF. For the CDR3, the DNA is TGTGCCAGCAGACCGACCCCCTTCAGCAATCAGCGCCAGCATTTT.

About this clonotype itself: Here the CDR3 omits its conserved ending phenylalanine or tryptophan, so a read error is the likely source. The DNA is left out, because the CDR3 cannot be placed on it with certainty; the CDR3 is given as TCRdb lists it. The chain joins TRBV20-1 to TRBJ2-1; TRBD2, the table's D call, lacks a check against the DNA. CDR1 DFQATT and CDR2 SNEGSKA come from the germline V gene (reference sequence). The CDR3 is made up of 13 amino acids, end residues included. This chain's CDR3 is CSAVGEGNNEQSL.

Ten or more counts support this clonotype. This chain links TRBV7-3 with TRBJ1-2, with D maybe TRBD1 (5 bases). In germline, CDR1 is SGHTA, CDR2 FQGTGA. The CDR3 is 13 residues long. V lost 5 bases to trimming and J lost 8 bases, with 15 bases between them. The CDR3 spells CASSRGGRGGYTF. In nucleotides, the CDR3 is TGTGCCAGCAGCCGTGGGGGACGGGGGGGCTACACCTTC.

A word on this clonotype: At one boundary the junction diverges from the germline segment, which might be a read error. The chain has TRBV12-3 or TRBV12-4 and TRBJ2-2; 9 bases are shared with TRBD2. The CDR3 is made up of 16 amino acids. CDR3 sequence (DNA): TGTGTCAGCAGTCCAGGGACTAGCAGGGGGGCCCGGGAGCTGTCTTTT. Protein: CVSSPGTSRGARELSF.

V gene TRBV5-4 combines with J gene TRBJ2-7, with D uncertain. The CDR3 totals 14 residues. V was cut by 4 bases and J by 5 bases, with 16 bases left in between. Germline CDR1 is SGHNT and CDR2 is YYREEE (reference sequence). The CDR3 region is CASSPRGRSDEQYF. CDR3 DNA: TGTGCCAGCAGCCCCCGCGGAAGGTCGGACGAGCAGTACTTC.

In the case of this clonotype: A junction end diverges from the germline sequence, so it may reflect a read error. The J gene is TRBJ2-6, the V gene TRBV7-8, with D perhaps being TRBD1 or TRBD2 (5 bases each). This CDR3 contains 14 residues. Germline V CDR1 and CDR2: SGHVS, FQNEAQ. This CDR3 is CASKGAAGASVLTF. Here the CDR3 DNA reads TGTGCCAGCAAAGGGGCGGCCGGGGCCAGCGTCCTGACTTTC.

In regard to this clonotype: Sequence at one end of the junction differs from germline and may be a read error. V gene TRBV11-2 combines with J gene TRBJ2-7; no definite D call. The CDR3 is 11 amino acids. From germline, CDR1 is SGHAT and CDR2 FQNNGV. The CDR3 loop is CVSSLTREQCF. CDR3 nucleotide sequence: TGTGTCAGCAGCTTAACACGCGAGCAGTGCTTC.

On this clonotype: One end of the junction is discordant with germline, which a read error may explain. The chain is built from TRBV11-2 and TRBJ2-1, with D perhaps matching TRBD2 (6 bases). This CDR3 is 16 amino acids long. Looked up from germline, CDR1 is SGHAT and CDR2 is FQNNGV. The CDR3 protein is CANSLAGKTPSNEQFF. The CDR3 DNA follows: TGTGCCAACAGCTTGGCGGGGAAAACGCCGTCAAATGAGCAGTTCTTC.

On this clonotype: The conserved phenylalanine or tryptophan normally closing the CDR3 is absent here, so this likely arose from a read error. The genes are TRBV4-2 and TRBJ2-3; D is undetermined. Germline V lookup: CDR1 LGHNA, CDR2 YNFKEQ. This CDR3 has 17 residues. CDR3 sequence (DNA): TGTGCCAACAGCCAAGAGCTAGTGGGGATGCGCACAGATACGCAGTATGTT. This sequence encodes CANSQELVGMRTDTQYV.

As to this clonotype: Given a much more abundant clone one base away, this may be a read error. In DNA form, the CDR3 reads TGCAGCGTTAGTGAAACTAGGACAGGAAGCGAGCAGTACTTC. Translated, it gives CSVSETRTGSEQYF. The chain recombines TRBV29-1 with TRBJ2-7; 7 bases are a match to TRBD1. Trimming removed 5 bases from V and 6 bases from J; junction bases left unmatched: 13. Germline V gives CDR1 SQVTM, CDR2 ANQGSEA. CDR3 length: 14 residues.

A note on this clonotype: A read error is likely, as this CDR3 ends without the conserved phenylalanine or tryptophan. The rearrangement links TRBV11-1 to TRBJ2-2; 7 bases are a match to TRBD2. V was clipped by 5 bases and J by 6 bases; unmatched bases: 9. The germline CDR1 and CDR2 sequences are SGHAT and FQDESV (reference sequence). CDR3 length: 15 residues. The DNA for the CDR3 is TGTGCCAGCAGCCAGAAGGGGAGGGAGGCCGGGGAGCTGTTTCTT. This sequence encodes CASSQKGREAGELFL.

This chain uses TRBV7-9 with TRBJ2-1; D remains ambiguous. The V gene's germline CDR1 is SEHNR and CDR2 FQNEAQ (reference sequence). V lost 5 bases to trimming and J lost 6 bases, with 11 bases between them. The CDR3 runs to 13 residues. CDR3 in DNA: TGTGCCAGCAGCCGAACTGGGATCAATGAGCAGTTCTTC. Protein sequence: CASSRTGINEQFF.